What follows are 5 T cell receptor beta chains derived from one specimen sequenced in a study of cytomegalovirus exposure and HLA in healthy donors (dated by TCRdb to about 2017). The method was the immunoSEQ multiplex PCR assay. For the multiplex PCR, a mixture combining 60 forward primers for TCR Vbeta segments and 13 reverse primers for TCR Jbeta segments was used. This is the immuneACCESS table as TCRdb keeps it, with only in-frame sequences that have V and J called. A part of the clones is gone; compared with another copy, unresolved V genes explain less than half, and the rest is unexplained. Present in this sample are 200,000 or so clones, over 75% of which were seen just once. The ten most abundant clones make up less than 4.5% of the sample. Input material: PBMCs. The source is a man in his fifties or sixties in good health and CMV-seronegative.

Note on this clone: An end of the junction differs from the germline gene, which may be a read error. The chain combines TRBV7-2 with TRBJ1-5; TRBD1 is a possible D gene (5 bases). CDR3 length equals 16 residues. CDR1 is SGHTA and CDR2 is FQGNSA in the germline V gene. CDR3 in amino acids: CVSSLEGARSNQPQHF. As DNA, the CDR3 is TGTGTCAGCAGCTTAGAAGGGGCCCGTAGCAATCAGCCCCAGCATTTT.

The rearrangement links TRBV14 to TRBJ1-3, with D unclear. Looked up from germline, CDR1 is SGHDN and CDR2 is FVKESK. This CDR3 region has 18 residues. Trimming left V 4 bases short and J 0 bases short, with 19 bases between. CDR3 sequence (DNA): TGTGCCAGCAGCCCCGCGGGCAGATATCTCTTCTCTGGAAACACCATATATTTT. Protein product: CASSPAGRYLFSGNTIYF.

This chain uses TRBV30 with TRBJ1-5; D is possibly TRBD1 (5 bases). This CDR3 region has 14 residues. Looked up from germline, CDR1 is GTSNPN and CDR2 is SVGIG (reference sequence). V was cut by 1 base and J by 7 bases, with 14 bases left in between. Written as DNA, the CDR3 is TGTGCCTGGAGTGAGGGCAGGGTTAGCCAGCCCCAGCATTTT. Its protein is CAWSEGRVSQPQHF.

The rearrangement links TRBV30 to TRBJ1-6; TRBD1 might be the D (6 bases). The CDR3 loop spans 14 amino acids. In germline, CDR1 is GTSNPN, CDR2 SVGIG (reference sequence). Trimming took 4 bases from V and 9 from J, leaving 16 bases between them. The CDR3 DNA sequence: TGTGCCTGGAACCCGGGGGGGGGCTTTTCACCCCTCCACTTT. Protein sequence: CAWNPGGGFSPLHF.

This clone appeared once. A junction boundary mismatches the germline segment, possibly from a read error. The V call is TRBV18, the J call TRBJ2-2; tentative D call: TRBD2 (5 bases). The CDR3 contains 12 residues. Germline V gene lookup returns CDR1 KGHSH and CDR2 LQKENI. CDR3 sequence: CASSPVQAEVFF. The CDR3 DNA is TGTGCCAGCTCCCCCGTTCAAGCGGAGGTGTTTTTT.